This TCR beta chain was documented in a study of blood T cell repertoires in COVID-19 (dated by TCRdb to the early 2020s). Regarding the complete study: The collaborator samples originated in the United States, Italy and Spain and spanned the acute and convalescent phases of COVID-19. HLA class I and class II types, where available, came from metadata supplied by the sample provider rather than from assay-based typing. The prospective study material was composed of cDNA or gDNA derived from T cells, B-cell-depleted T cells, or PBMCs. The sample metadata nearly always contained a de-identified subject ID, COVID-19 status, age in years and sex. Deeply sampled blood TCRbeta repertoires from subjects exposed to, actively infected with, or recovered from COVID-19 were included in the dataset. Samples came from the ongoing ImmuneRACE study (first 160 participants) plus 1,254 subjects from 6 global collaborators. A freely available public database, intended as a resource for researchers studying the immune response to SARS-CoV-2, is where the repertoires were released.

One collaborating source in Seattle enrolled patients while the patients were actively infected and followed the patients over time throughout the course of disease. The collaborating institutions used their own protocols to collect whole blood in K2EDTA tubes. For TCRbeta analysis, collaborators shipped samples in one of three forms: frozen whole blood, isolated PBMCs, or DNA extracted from either of those sample types. Overall results and qualifications from the work: Clinical and demographic metadata were provided uncurated, with the amount varying by source and participant.

Points on this clone: It lacks a known antigen. Qualities for individual bases were not recorded, and no much larger clone is one base off.

Trimming accounts for 6 bases at V and 8 bases at J, while the number of junction bases matched to no gene is 9. Measured from the cysteine to the phenylalanine, the CDR3 is 15 residues long. The read is trimmed to its CDR3 DNA, 45 bases read in frame from base 1. The germline V gene (reference sequence) provides CDR1 LNHDA and CDR2 SQIVND. TCRbeta CDR3 regions were amplified from genomic DNA by means of the immunoSEQ Assay, a bias-controlled multiplex PCR. The original pipeline was this. The number of nucleated cells in each sample was estimated by amplification of reference gene primers within the assay. To quantify the absolute abundance of each unique TCRbeta CDR3 rearrangement, sequence reads were collapsed and filtered. For each sample, productive Simpson clonality was calculated as the square root of Simpson's diversity index across productive rearrangements. TCRdb carries this immuneACCESS record with in-frame sequences only. Its versions omit some clonotypes, under half of them owing to an unresolved V gene in the studies checked, with the rest unexplained. Clonal size and the V and J genes are those of that table, whereas D and trimming came from the DNA. The sample data list some 290,000 clones, and approximately 87% of these were observed just once. Over 9.5% of the sample is held by the ten biggest clonotypes.

The sample consisted of peripheral blood. This clonotype was obtained from a young woman with COVID-19, enrolled during active disease. Recombination connected TRBV19 to TRBJ2-2; 10 bases in the junction line up with TRBD2. The CDR3 region reads CASSASGGASGELFF. The DNA sequence is TGTGCCAGTAGCGCTAGCGGGGGAGCTTCGGGGGAGCTGTTTTTT. Full variable domain (CDR3 extended with the reference TRBV19 and TRBJ2-2 proteins): DGGITQSPKYLFRKEGQNVTLSCEQNLNHDAMYWYRQDPGQGLRLIYYSQIVNDFQKGDIAEGYSVSREKKESFPLTVTSAQKNPTAFYLCASSASGGASGELFFGEGSRLTVL.